The rows below give T cell receptor beta chains drawn from one sample of a study of CD8+ T cells in alopecia areata. Libraries were prepared by immunoSEQ multiplex PCR; TCRdb keeps only in-frame clonotypes and omits some of them. This sample yields 90,000 to 120,000 clones, of which roughly 64% are seen a single time; roughly 20% belongs to the top ten. Sequencing input: CD8+ T cells sorted from blood. These receptors were taken from a human donor in good health. CDR3s include the opening cysteine and the closing phenylalanine or tryptophan. A D gene is named only where the DNA matches it firmly. The size field is filled for only some rows; it gives once, few, many or a size class.

v_call: TRBV25-1
d_call: NA
clone_size: once
j_call: TRBJ2-5
cdr3_aa: CASSDGEAQYF
cdr3_nt: TGTGCCAGCAGTGACGGGGAGGCCCAGTACTTC

v_call: TRBV11-2
d_call: TRBD2
clone_size: NA
j_call: TRBJ2-5
cdr3_aa: CASSLELAGQETQYF
cdr3_nt: TGTGCCAGCAGCTTAGAACTAGCGGGACAAGAGACCCAGTACTTC

v_call: TRBV7-9
d_call: TRBD2
clone_size: few
j_call: TRBJ2-1
cdr3_aa: CASRYTSGGNEQFF
cdr3_nt: TGTGCCAGCAGATACACTAGCGGGGGAAATGAGCAGTTCTTC

v_call: TRBV10-3
d_call: NA
clone_size: NA
j_call: TRBJ2-7
cdr3_aa: CAISESGMSYEQYF
cdr3_nt: TGTGCCATCAGTGAGTCCGGGATGTCCTACGAGCAGTACTTC

v_call: TRBV10-3
d_call: NA
clone_size: few
j_call: TRBJ1-1
cdr3_aa: CASSYNVEANTEAFF
cdr3_nt: TGTGCCAGCAGTTACAACGTCGAGGCGAACACTGAAGCTTTCTTT

v_call: TRBV4-1
d_call: NA
clone_size: NA
j_call: TRBJ2-5
cdr3_aa: CASSQVPGAPQETQYF
cdr3_nt: TGCGCCAGCAGCCAAGTTCCGGGGGCCCCCCAAGAGACCCAGTACTTC

v_call: TRBV25-1
d_call: NA
clone_size: NA
j_call: TRBJ1-2
cdr3_aa: CASSEPNYGYTF
cdr3_nt: TGTGCCAGCAGTGAACCCAACTATGGCTACACCTTC

v_call: TRBV25-1
d_call: TRBD1
clone_size: NA
j_call: TRBJ2-4
cdr3_aa: CASGDRGRNIQYF
cdr3_nt: TGTGCCAGCGGCGACAGGGGACGAAACATTCAGTACTTC

v_call: TRBV13
d_call: NA
clone_size: NA
j_call: TRBJ2-3
cdr3_aa: CASSPEVVTDTQYF
cdr3_nt: TGTGCCAGCAGCCCCGAAGTCGTCACAGATACGCAGTATTTT

v_call: TRBV19
d_call: NA
clone_size: NA
j_call: TRBJ1-1
cdr3_aa: CASSIPRQKAFF
cdr3_nt: TGTGCCAGTAGTATTCCCCGACAGAAAGCTTTCTTT

v_call: TRBV6-5
d_call: TRBD2
clone_size: NA
j_call: TRBJ2-3
cdr3_aa: CASSLLAGTTDTQYF
cdr3_nt: TGTGCCAGCAGTTTACTAGCGGGGACCACAGATACGCAGTATTTT

v_call: TRBV7-3
d_call: TRBD1
clone_size: NA
j_call: TRBJ2-5
cdr3_aa: CASSRFDRVSDQETQYF
cdr3_nt: TGTGCCAGCAGCCGATTTGACAGGGTGTCGGACCAAGAGACCCAGTACTTC

v_call: TRBV11-2
d_call: TRBD1
clone_size: NA
j_call: TRBJ1-1
cdr3_aa: CASSLVRQGGRAFF
cdr3_nt: TGTGCCAGCAGCTTAGTCCGACAGGGAGGTCGGGCTTTCTTT

v_call: TRBV4-3
d_call: NA
clone_size: NA
j_call: TRBJ1-1
cdr3_aa: CASSPERVGGTEAFF
cdr3_nt: TGCGCCAGCAGCCCCGAGCGTGTGGGAGGGACTGAAGCTTTCTTT

v_call: TRBV25-1
d_call: TRBD2
clone_size: few
j_call: TRBJ2-2
cdr3_aa: CASYSGGINGELFF
cdr3_nt: TGTGCCAGTTATAGCGGGGGGATCAATGGGGAGCTGTTTTTT

v_call: TRBV5-6
d_call: NA
clone_size: NA
j_call: TRBJ1-2
cdr3_aa: CASSLGRGSYGYTF
cdr3_nt: TGTGCCAGCAGCTTGGGCAGGGGCTCCTATGGCTACACCTTC

v_call: TRBV2
d_call: NA
clone_size: NA
j_call: TRBJ2-1
cdr3_aa: CASINGGWEQFF
cdr3_nt: TGTGCCAGCATAAATGGGGGTTGGGAGCAGTTCTTC

v_call: TRBV13
d_call: NA
clone_size: NA
j_call: TRBJ1-1
cdr3_aa: CASSSQYGLNTEAFF
cdr3_nt: TGTGCCAGCAGCTCCCAGTACGGGTTGAACACTGAAGCTTTCTTT

v_call: TRBV2
d_call: NA
clone_size: few
j_call: TRBJ1-1
cdr3_aa: CATPGVSTEAFF
cdr3_nt: TGTGCCACTCCAGGGGTGAGCACTGAAGCTTTCTTT

v_call: TRBV13
d_call: TRBD1
clone_size: NA
j_call: TRBJ1-2
cdr3_aa: CASSYDRATSYGYTF
cdr3_nt: TGTGCCAGCAGCTACGACAGGGCAACCTCCTATGGCTACACCTTC

v_call: TRBV15
d_call: NA
clone_size: NA
j_call: TRBJ2-1
cdr3_aa: CATSLRDRYNEQFF
cdr3_nt: TGTGCCACCAGCCTCCGGGACCGCTACAATGAGCAGTTCTTC

v_call: TRBV4-3
d_call: TRBD1
clone_size: few
j_call: TRBJ1-1
cdr3_aa: CASSQDTAGGNTEAFF
cdr3_nt: TGCGCCAGCAGCCAAGATACCGCAGGGGGGAACACTGAAGCTTTCTTT

v_call: TRBV28
d_call: TRBD2
clone_size: few
j_call: TRBJ2-3
cdr3_aa: CASSYGLAGDSTDTQYF
cdr3_nt: TGTGCCAGCAGTTACGGACTAGCGGGAGATAGCACAGATACGCAGTATTTT

v_call: TRBV29-1
d_call: NA
clone_size: NA
j_call: TRBJ1-2
cdr3_aa: CSVDRALPAHYGYTF
cdr3_nt: TGCAGCGTTGATCGCGCTCTCCCGGCTCACTATGGCTACACCTTC

v_call: TRBV7-8
d_call: NA
clone_size: once
j_call: TRBJ1-2
cdr3_aa: CASSPTAFYGYTF
cdr3_nt: TGTGCCAGCAGTCCGACCGCTTTCTATGGCTACACCTTC

v_call: TRBV28
d_call: NA
clone_size: NA
j_call: TRBJ1-6
cdr3_aa: CASSLTGTGSPLHF
cdr3_nt: TGTGCCAGCAGTCTCACAGGGACCGGCTCACCCCTCCACTTT

v_call: TRBV7-9
d_call: NA
clone_size: NA
j_call: TRBJ2-3
cdr3_aa: CASSLPRGGKTDTQYF
cdr3_nt: TGTGCCAGCAGCTTACCCCGAGGGGGAAAGACAGATACGCAGTATTTT

v_call: TRBV2
d_call: NA
clone_size: NA
j_call: TRBJ1-3
cdr3_aa: CATIDRSHSGNTIYF
cdr3_nt: TGTGCCACCATCGACAGGAGCCACTCTGGAAACACCATATATTTT

v_call: TRBV4-1
d_call: NA
clone_size: NA
j_call: TRBJ2-7
cdr3_aa: CASSQVAESSYEQYF
cdr3_nt: TGCGCCAGCAGCCAAGTGGCGGAGAGCTCCTACGAGCAGTACTTC

v_call: TRBV4-2
d_call: NA
clone_size: few
j_call: TRBJ2-3
cdr3_aa: CASSREAGAGADTQYF
cdr3_nt: TGTGCCAGCAGCCGCGAGGCGGGGGCCGGTGCAGATACGCAGTATTTT

v_call: TRBV4-2
d_call: NA
clone_size: once
j_call: TRBJ2-6
cdr3_aa: CASSQTYSGANVLTF
cdr3_nt: TGTGCCAGCAGCCAAACCTACTCTGGGGCCAACGTCCTGACTTTC

v_call: TRBV4-1
d_call: NA
clone_size: few
j_call: TRBJ2-5
cdr3_aa: CASSQEGSGETQYF
cdr3_nt: TGCGCCAGCAGCCAAGAGGGTTCCGGAGAGACCCAGTACTTC

v_call: TRBV5-6
d_call: TRBD1
clone_size: NA
j_call: TRBJ2-7
cdr3_aa: CASSSGTASYEQYF
cdr3_nt: TGTGCCAGCAGCTCCGGGACAGCCTCCTACGAGCAGTACTTC

v_call: TRBV6-5
d_call: NA
clone_size: NA
j_call: TRBJ2-7
cdr3_aa: CASSYSGSTNYEQYF
cdr3_nt: TGTGCCAGCAGTTACTCGGGCAGCACTAACTACGAGCAGTACTTC

v_call: TRBV4-1
d_call: TRBD2
clone_size: NA
j_call: TRBJ2-3
cdr3_aa: CASSPTPPAGVANTQYF
cdr3_nt: TGCGCCAGCAGTCCGACCCCCCCAGCGGGGGTTGCGAATACGCAGTATTTT

v_call: TRBV29-1
d_call: NA
clone_size: NA
j_call: TRBJ2-1
cdr3_aa: CSVVEDSRVSYNEQFF
cdr3_nt: TGCAGCGTTGTTGAGGACAGCCGCGTCTCCTACAATGAGCAGTTCTTC

v_call: TRBV25-1
d_call: TRBD1
clone_size: NA
j_call: TRBJ1-2
cdr3_aa: CASSEYNRGFDGYTF
cdr3_nt: TGTGCCAGCAGTGAATATAACAGGGGATTCGATGGCTACACCTTC

v_call: TRBV5-1
d_call: NA
clone_size: NA
j_call: TRBJ2-1
cdr3_aa: CASTASNEQFF
cdr3_nt: TGCGCCAGCACGGCTAGCAATGAGCAGTTCTTC

v_call: TRBV7-2
d_call: TRBD1
clone_size: NA
j_call: TRBJ1-6
cdr3_aa: CASSFSGGPYNSPLHF
cdr3_nt: TGTGCCAGCAGCTTCTCAGGGGGCCCGTATAATTCACCCCTCCACTTT

v_call: TRBV7-7
d_call: NA
clone_size: few
j_call: TRBJ2-2
cdr3_aa: CASRQTENTGELFF
cdr3_nt: TGTGCTAGCAGGCAGACAGAGAACACCGGGGAGCTGTTTTTT

v_call: TRBV2
d_call: NA
clone_size: NA
j_call: TRBJ1-2
cdr3_aa: CASSEALRGYTF
cdr3_nt: TGTGCCAGCAGTGAAGCGCTTCGGGGCTACACCTTC

v_call: TRBV30
d_call: NA
clone_size: NA
j_call: TRBJ2-5
cdr3_aa: CAWSDDREGNQETQYF
cdr3_nt: TGTGCCTGGAGCGATGACAGGGAGGGGAACCAAGAGACCCAGTACTTC

v_call: TRBV29-1
d_call: TRBD1
clone_size: few
j_call: TRBJ2-7
cdr3_aa: CSVEAGTGGYEQYF
cdr3_nt: TGCAGCGTTGAAGCTGGGACAGGGGGCTACGAGCAGTACTTC

v_call: TRBV29-1
d_call: NA
clone_size: few
j_call: TRBJ2-3
cdr3_aa: CSVEDPTDHFTDTQYF
cdr3_nt: TGCAGCGTTGAAGACCCCACAGACCACTTCACAGATACGCAGTATTTT

v_call: TRBV2
d_call: NA
clone_size: NA
j_call: TRBJ2-5
cdr3_aa: CASRLPWDETQYF
cdr3_nt: TGTGCCAGCAGGCTGCCTTGGGATGAGACCCAGTACTTC

v_call: TRBV29-1
d_call: NA
clone_size: NA
j_call: TRBJ1-2
cdr3_aa: CSVEDGGSYGYTF
cdr3_nt: TGCAGCGTTGAAGACGGGGGGAGCTATGGCTACACCTTC

v_call: TRBV19
d_call: NA
clone_size: NA
j_call: TRBJ2-5
cdr3_aa: CASSIRTGQETQYF
cdr3_nt: TGTGCCAGTAGTATAAGAACAGGCCAAGAGACCCAGTACTTC

v_call: TRBV4-1
d_call: TRBD1
clone_size: few
j_call: TRBJ1-4
cdr3_aa: CASSSIRQGANEKLFF
cdr3_nt: TGCGCCAGCAGCTCTATCCGTCAGGGGGCTAATGAAAAACTGTTTTTT